The 32 T cell receptor beta chains below come from one sample, sequenced in a study of identical twins. One entry per CDR3 protein results from TCRdb running MiXCR on the 5' RACE reads. The profile covers about 790,000 distinct CDR3 sequences, with 15% to 20% appearing a single time and roughly 14% taken by the ten largest. This sample was shared with a second study, whose subject was T cells expressing NK-cell markers.

The sample comprised PBMCs. Receptors originate from a woman between 18 and 29 years old in good health.

This clonotype was detected ten times or more. The chain joins TRBV5-4 to TRBJ1-1; no definite D call. Trimming took 3 bases from V and 6 from J, leaving 9 bases between them. The length of the CDR3 is 12 residues. The V gene's germline CDR1 is SGHNT and CDR2 YYREEE (reference sequence). The CDR3 DNA reads TGTGCCAGCAGCTGGGGAGCCTCTGAAGCTTTCTTT. This encodes CASSWGASEAFF.

The chain recombines TRBV29-1 with TRBJ2-1; a weak D match, TRBD2 (6 bases). There are 14 residues in the CDR3. Germline V gene data show CDR1 as SQVTM and CDR2 as ANQGSEA. Trimming stripped 3 bases from V and 1 base from J, with 10 bases between. In nucleotides, the CDR3 is TGCAGCGTTGAGGGAGGAGGGTCCTACAATGAGCAGTTCTTC. Translating it yields CSVEGGGSYNEQFF.

This clonotype occurred a few times. This sequence joins TRBV2 and TRBJ1-2, with D perhaps TRBD1 (6 bases). Germline V gene sequence: CDR1 SNHLY, CDR2 FYNNEI. Trimming removed 0 bases at V and 6 bases at J, with 14 bases between. The CDR3 spans 15 residues. CDR3 amino acids: CASSEAGAGNHGYTF. CDR3 DNA sequence: TGTGCCAGCAGTGAAGCGGGGGCAGGGAACCATGGCTACACCTTC.

This clonotype was seen ten or more times. This rearrangement joins TRBV7-9 to TRBJ2-6; no clear D. The CDR3 loop spans 13 amino acids. Germline V gene sequence: CDR1 SEHNR, CDR2 FQNEAQ (reference sequence). Between the trimmed V and J ends, which lost 6 bases and 2 bases, there was a span of 5 bases. CDR3: CASRGAGANVLTF. The DNA of the CDR3 is TGTGCCAGCAGAGGAGCTGGGGCCAACGTCCTGACTTTC.

This clonotype showed up just a few times. V usage is TRBV29-1 and J usage is TRBJ2-7; 7 bases match TRBD2. The CDR3 is 12 residues long. Losses at the gene ends were 5 bases for V and 6 bases for J; bases not matched to a gene: 7. The germline V gene encodes CDR1 SQVTM and CDR2 ANQGSEA. The CDR3 sequence: CSVSNLAGEQYF. The DNA for the CDR3 is TGCAGCGTTTCCAATTTAGCGGGCGAGCAGTACTTC.

This clonotype was seen a handful of times. V and J are TRBV5-1 and TRBJ2-5; 7 nucleotides match TRBD2. The CDR3 runs 17 residues. J was trimmed by 4 bases and V by 4 bases; bases with no gene match: 16. CDR1 and CDR2 (germline): SGHRS, YFSETQ. CDR3 loop: CASSPFYDGGSGETQYF. The CDR3 DNA follows: TGCGCCAGCAGCCCCTTCTACGACGGGGGGAGTGGAGAGACCCAGTACTTC. Full variable domain (remainder filled in from reference TRBV5-1 and TRBJ2-5): KAGVTQTPRYLIKTRGQQVTLSCSPISGHRSVSWYQQTPGQGLQFLFEYFSETQRNKGNFPGRFSGRQFSNSRSEMNVSTLELGDSALYLCASSPFYDGGSGETQYFGPGTRLLVL.

A few counts support this clonotype. This chain uses TRBV12-3 or TRBV12-4 with TRBJ2-7, with D perhaps matching TRBD1 (6 bases). Trimming shortened V by 6 bases and J by 1 base, and 13 bases separated the two germline ends. This CDR3 spans 14 amino acids. CDR3 protein: CASRGQLQSYEQYF. The CDR3 DNA sequence: TGTGCCAGCAGAGGACAGCTTCAGTCCTACGAGCAGTACTTC.

This clonotype occurred many times. The V and J genes are TRBV20-1 and TRBJ2-1; TRBD2 is a possible D gene (5 bases). The CDR3 extends over 14 amino acids. Germline assignment: CDR1 DFQATT and CDR2 SNEGSKA (reference sequence). V was clipped by 0 bases and J by 4 bases, with 10 bases between them. The CDR3 DNA reads TGCAGTGCTAGAGACCCGGGGAGTTACAATGAGCAGTTCTTC. Protein sequence: CSARDPGSYNEQFF.

This clonotype has a count of ten or more. The rearrangement links TRBV12-3 or TRBV12-4 to TRBJ1-5; D is unresolved. CDR3 length: 13 residues. The V and J ends lost 6 bases and 0 bases respectively, with 6 bases between them. CDR3 bases: TGTGCCAGCAGCTTGTTTAGCAATCAGCCCCAGCATTTT. Translated, it gives CASSLFSNQPQHF.

V usage is TRBV12-3 or TRBV12-4 and J usage is TRBJ1-1; D possibly corresponds to TRBD1 (6 bases). The CDR3 loop spans 14 amino acids. Trimming cost V 7 bases and J 1 base, with 13 bases left between them. CDR3 in amino acids: CASTVDRKNTEAFF. The CDR3 nucleotides read TGTGCCAGCACCGTAGACAGGAAGAACACTGAAGCTTTCTTT.

This clonotype was counted between two and nine times. The V and J genes are TRBV5-1 and TRBJ2-3, with TRBD2 matching 10 bases. J gave up 2 bases and V 4 bases, and 13 bases lay outside the gene matches. Germline CDR1 SGHRS, CDR2 YFSETQ. The CDR3 has 18 residues. DNA of the CDR3: TGCGCCAGCAGCACCACTAGCGGGGTAAAGACCCACACAGATACGCAGTATTTT. This sequence encodes CASSTTSGVKTHTDTQYF.

This clonotype was seen a handful of times. The chain combines TRBV12-3 or TRBV12-4 with TRBJ1-1; no firm D call. V lost 7 bases and J 4 bases, leaving 16 bases between the germline ends. CDR3 length: 14 residues. The CDR3 region has the DNA TGTGCCAGCACCCCCCTACGAGGGCCCACTGAAGCTTTCTTT. As protein: CASTPLRGPTEAFF.

The chain combines TRBV10-2 with TRBJ1-1; 7 nucleotides align to TRBD1. Germline-derived CDR1 and CDR2 are WSHSY and SAAADI. After removal of 5 bases from V and 6 bases from J, the junction contained 6 bases not matched to a gene. This CDR3 comprises 13 residues. The CDR3, as DNA: TGCGCCAGCAGTAGAACAGGGGTCCCTGAAGCTTTCTTT. Protein product: CASSRTGVPEAFF.

This clonotype was seen a handful of times. V and J are TRBV7-9 and TRBJ2-3; unclear D gene. CDR1 and CDR2 (germline): SEHNR, FQNEAQ (reference sequence). This CDR3 spans 15 amino acids. V lost 4 bases and J lost 4, with 15 bases in between. CDR3 DNA sequence: TGTGCCAGCAGCTCGCTGCGGCTACGCCCAGATACGCAGTATTTT. Residues: CASSSLRLRPDTQYF.

This rearrangement joins TRBV12-3 or TRBV12-4 to TRBJ2-7; 7 bases fit TRBD2. V gave up 7 bases and J gave up 6 bases; unmatched junction bases: 6. The CDR3 length is 12 residues. The CDR3 sequence: CASMKASGEQYF. In DNA form, the CDR3 reads TGTGCCAGCATGAAAGCTAGCGGCGAGCAGTACTTC.

The CDR3 DNA follows: TGCAGTGTCGTGAGCCGGGGGCAGTACTTC. Amino acids: CSVVSRGQYF. This sequence joins TRBV20-1 and TRBJ2-7, with D possibly matching TRBD2 (5 bases). Trimming shortened V by 7 bases and J by 9 bases, and 13 bases separated the two germline ends. The CDR3 is made up of 10 amino acids. The germline CDR1 and CDR2 sequences are DFQATT and SNEGSKA (reference sequence).

As DNA, the CDR3 is TGCAGTGCTAGAAATAGCGGGGGGGCAGAGACCCAGTACTTC. This translates into CSARNSGGAETQYF. The chain recombines TRBV20-1 with TRBJ2-5; 11 bases are shared with TRBD2. V trimming: 2 bases; J trimming: 4 bases; junction bases outside the gene matches: 3. CDR3 length equals 14 residues. CDR1 is DFQATT, CDR2 SNEGSKA, per germline (reference sequence).

This clonotype was seen only a few times. The J gene is TRBJ2-7, the V gene TRBV20-1; D is uncertain. Deletions cut 3 bases from V and 6 bases from J, with 9 bases between. Germline loops: CDR1 DFQATT, CDR2 SNEGSKA (reference sequence). The CDR3 is made up of 11 amino acids. CDR3 DNA sequence: TGCAGTGCTAGGCGTTTCGCCGAGCAGTACTTC. It is translated as CSARRFAEQYF.

CDR3 nucleotides: TGTGCCAGCAGCTTGAATCGGCCCTCCTACAATGAGCAGTTCTTC. Residues: CASSLNRPSYNEQFF. The rearrangement uses TRBV7-2 and TRBJ2-1, with D uncertain. This CDR3 has 15 amino acids. The germline V gene encodes CDR1 SGHTA and CDR2 FQGNSA. The V end was cut by 3 bases, the J end by 0 bases, with 9 bases between.

This clonotype was recorded at least ten times. J is TRBJ1-2 and V is TRBV29-1; possible D gene TRBD1, 5 bases. Germline V gene sequence: CDR1 SQVTM, CDR2 ANQGSEA. The CDR3 consists of 14 residues. V was shortened by 5 bases and J by 4 bases, with 17 bases between the two germline ends. CDR3 bases: TGCAGCGTTAAATCAGGGACCCTTGCCTATGGCTACACCTTC. Translated, it gives CSVKSGTLAYGYTF.

The chain joins TRBV12-3 or TRBV12-4 to TRBJ2-5; 11 nucleotides match TRBD2. This CDR3 contains 15 residues. With V trimmed by 6 bases and J by 4 bases, 7 bases remained unmatched. CDR3 DNA: TGTGCCAGCAGAGATAGCGGGAGGGCCCGAGAGACCCAGTACTTC. Translated, it gives CASRDSGRARETQYF.

This clonotype showed up many times. J is TRBJ2-3 and V is TRBV12-3 or TRBV12-4, with D possibly being TRBD1 or TRBD2 (5 bases each). The CDR3 extends over 15 amino acids. Trimming took off 5 bases at V and 0 bases at J, with 12 bases between the two ends. CDR3 in amino acids: CASSPGTASTDTQYF. In DNA form, the CDR3 reads TGTGCCAGCAGTCCCGGGACGGCCAGCACAGATACGCAGTATTTT.

This clonotype has more than one count but fewer than ten. The CDR3 protein is CASSYGGVTANYGYTF. Here the CDR3 DNA reads TGTGCCAGCAGCTATGGGGGAGTTACGGCTAACTATGGCTACACCTTC. J is TRBJ1-2 and V is TRBV6-5; weak D call: TRBD1 (5 bases). Per the germline V gene, CDR1 is MNHEY and CDR2 is SVGAGI. CDR3 length equals 16 residues. With 6 bases removed from V and 0 bases from J, the gap between germline ends came to 17 bases.

For the CDR3, the DNA is TGTGCCAGCAGTTTATTCCTGACTAGCGGGCGACACAATGAGCAGTTCTTC. Translated, it gives CASSLFLTSGRHNEQFF. The chain joins TRBV27 to TRBJ2-1; 10 bases match TRBD2. Unmatched junction bases numbered 8, after V lost 1 base and J lost 5 bases. Germline V lookup: CDR1 MNHEY, CDR2 SMNVEV (reference sequence). This CDR3 comprises 17 residues.

This clonotype was observed a handful of times. This chain joins TRBV19 and TRBJ1-1; D remains ambiguous. Deletions cut 7 bases from V and 4 bases from J, with 13 bases between. CDR3 length equals 13 residues. Germline V gene data show CDR1 as LNHDA and CDR2 as SQIVND (reference sequence). Here the CDR3 reads CASTRSEGTEAFF. Here the CDR3 DNA reads TGTGCCAGTACTAGGTCAGAAGGCACTGAAGCTTTCTTT.

V gene TRBV29-1 combines with J gene TRBJ2-7; 7 nucleotides line up with TRBD2. From germline, CDR1 is SQVTM and CDR2 ANQGSEA. This CDR3 contains 12 residues. Losses at the gene ends were 7 bases for V and 6 bases for J; bases not matched to a gene: 9. The CDR3 DNA reads as TGCAGCGGTACTAGCGCACCGGGCGAGCAGTACTTC. Translated, it gives CSGTSAPGEQYF.

A few counts support this clonotype. The gene calls are TRBV29-1 and TRBJ2-5; 9 bases match TRBD1. The trim removed 1 base at V and 4 bases at J, leaving 7 bases unmatched. The CDR3 is 15 residues long. Germline V gene data show CDR1 as SQVTM and CDR2 as ANQGSEA. This CDR3 reads CSVEVRDRVGETQYF. CDR3 DNA sequence: TGCAGCGTTGAAGTTCGGGACAGGGTAGGAGAGACCCAGTACTTC.

The chain has TRBV7-9 and TRBJ2-7; TRBD2 matches 10 bases. Germline values: CDR1 SEHNR, CDR2 FQNEAQ (reference sequence). V dropped 4 bases and J dropped 7; count of bases not matched to a gene: 10. The CDR3 is 15 residues long. The CDR3 loop reads CASSSPSGRRLEQYF. CDR3 nucleotides: TGTGCCAGCAGCTCGCCTAGCGGGAGAAGGTTAGAGCAGTACTTC.

The rearrangement links TRBV5-8 to TRBJ2-1; D is possibly TRBD2 (5 bases). V lost 1 base and J lost 9, with 14 bases in between. In germline, CDR1 is SGHTS, CDR2 YDEGEE. The CDR3 is 14 residues long. CDR3 in amino acids: CASSLYGADSEQFF. The CDR3 bases are TGTGCCAGCAGCTTGTATGGAGCGGATTCTGAGCAGTTCTTC.

This clonotype appeared a few times. V usage is TRBV6-2 or TRBV6-3 and J usage is TRBJ2-2; no firm D call. Trimming removed 2 bases at V and 7 bases at J, with 5 bases between. The CDR3 extends over 12 amino acids. Per the germline V gene, CDR1 is MNHEY and CDR2 is SVGEGT. The CDR3, as DNA: TGTGCCAGCAGTTACAGGGACGGGGAGCTGTTTTTT. Protein sequence: CASSYRDGELFF.

With respect to this clonotype: The junction does not match germline at one end; this may be a read error. The CDR3 sequence: CAISPGLAGVVDEQFF. The DNA of the CDR3 is TGTGCCATCAGCCCTGGACTAGCGGGAGTCGTAGATGAGCAGTTCTTC. The chain recombines TRBV5-8 with TRBJ2-1; TRBD2 matches at 13 bases. The germline CDR1 and CDR2 sequences are SGHTS and YDEGEE. The length of the CDR3 is 16 residues.

There are a few counts of this clonotype. This chain uses TRBV2 with TRBJ2-1; D gene uncertain. The CDR3 covers 15 residues. From germline, CDR1 is SNHLY and CDR2 FYNNEI. The V and J ends lost 2 bases and 4 bases respectively, with 12 bases between them. The CDR3 sequence is CASSESQLPYNEQFF. In nucleotides, the CDR3 is TGTGCCAGCAGTGAATCCCAATTACCTTACAATGAGCAGTTCTTC.